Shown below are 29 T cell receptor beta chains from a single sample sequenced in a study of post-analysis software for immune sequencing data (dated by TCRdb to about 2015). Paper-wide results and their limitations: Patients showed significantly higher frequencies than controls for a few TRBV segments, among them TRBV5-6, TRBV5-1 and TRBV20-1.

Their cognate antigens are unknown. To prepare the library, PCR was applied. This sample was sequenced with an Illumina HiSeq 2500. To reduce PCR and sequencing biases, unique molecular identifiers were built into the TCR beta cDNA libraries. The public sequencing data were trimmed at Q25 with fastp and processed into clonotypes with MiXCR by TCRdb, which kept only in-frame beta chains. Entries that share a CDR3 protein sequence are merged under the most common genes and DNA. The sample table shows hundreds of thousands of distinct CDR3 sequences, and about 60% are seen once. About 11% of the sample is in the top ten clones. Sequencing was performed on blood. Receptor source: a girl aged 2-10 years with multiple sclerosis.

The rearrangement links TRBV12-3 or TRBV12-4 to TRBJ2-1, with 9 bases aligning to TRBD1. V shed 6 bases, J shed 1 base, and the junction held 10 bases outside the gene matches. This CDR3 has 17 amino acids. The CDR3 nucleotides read TGTGCCAGCAGCCTCACAACTGACAGGGGGTCCTACAATGAGCAGTTCTTC. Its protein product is CASSLTTDRGSYNEQFF.

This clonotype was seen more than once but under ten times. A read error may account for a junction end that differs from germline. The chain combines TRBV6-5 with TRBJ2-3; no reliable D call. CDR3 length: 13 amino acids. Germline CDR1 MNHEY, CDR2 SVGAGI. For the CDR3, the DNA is TGTGCTAGCAGTTACACTCACACAGATACGCAGTATTTT. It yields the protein CASSYTHTDTQYF.

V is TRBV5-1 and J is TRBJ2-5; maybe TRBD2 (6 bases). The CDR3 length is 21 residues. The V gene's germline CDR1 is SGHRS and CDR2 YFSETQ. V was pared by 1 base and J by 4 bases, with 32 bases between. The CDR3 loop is CASSLREGRKVYSARGETQYF. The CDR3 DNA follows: TGCGCCAGCAGCTTGAGGGAAGGGAGGAAAGTCTACTCGGCGAGGGGAGAGACCCAGTACTTC.

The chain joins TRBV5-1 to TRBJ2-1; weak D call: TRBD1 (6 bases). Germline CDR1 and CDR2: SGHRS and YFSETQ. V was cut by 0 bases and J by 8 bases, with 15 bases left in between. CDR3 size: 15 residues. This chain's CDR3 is CASSLGNTGIHEQFF. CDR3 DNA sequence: TGCGCCAGCAGCTTGGGGAATACAGGGATCCATGAGCAGTTCTTC.

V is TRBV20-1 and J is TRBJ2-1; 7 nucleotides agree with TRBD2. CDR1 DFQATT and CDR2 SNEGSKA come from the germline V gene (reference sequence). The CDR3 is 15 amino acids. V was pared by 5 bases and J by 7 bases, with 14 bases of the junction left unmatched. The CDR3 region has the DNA TGCAGTGCTCATGGAACAAGCGGGATGCGGAATGAGCAGTTCTTC. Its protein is CSAHGTSGMRNEQFF.

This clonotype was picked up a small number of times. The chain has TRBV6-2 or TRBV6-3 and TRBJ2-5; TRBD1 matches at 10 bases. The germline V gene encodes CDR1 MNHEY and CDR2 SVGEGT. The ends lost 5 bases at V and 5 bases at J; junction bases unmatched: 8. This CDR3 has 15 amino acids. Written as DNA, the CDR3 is TGTGCCAGCAGTAGTCTCCGGGACAGGGGTGAGACCCAGTACTTC. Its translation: CASSSLRDRGETQYF.

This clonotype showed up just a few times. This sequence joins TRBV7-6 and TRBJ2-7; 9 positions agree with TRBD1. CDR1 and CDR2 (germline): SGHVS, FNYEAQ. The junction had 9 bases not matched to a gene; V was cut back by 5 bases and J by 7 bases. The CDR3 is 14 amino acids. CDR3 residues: CASSPGTGPGEQYF. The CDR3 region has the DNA TGTGCCAGCAGCCCCGGGACAGGGCCGGGGGAGCAGTACTTC.

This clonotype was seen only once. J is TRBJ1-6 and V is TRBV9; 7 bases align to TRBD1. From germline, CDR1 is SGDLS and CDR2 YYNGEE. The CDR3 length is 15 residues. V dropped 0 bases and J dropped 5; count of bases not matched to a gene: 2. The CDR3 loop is CASSVGDSHNSPLHF. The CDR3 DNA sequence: TGTGCCAGCAGCGTAGGGGACAGTCATAATTCACCCCTCCACTTT.

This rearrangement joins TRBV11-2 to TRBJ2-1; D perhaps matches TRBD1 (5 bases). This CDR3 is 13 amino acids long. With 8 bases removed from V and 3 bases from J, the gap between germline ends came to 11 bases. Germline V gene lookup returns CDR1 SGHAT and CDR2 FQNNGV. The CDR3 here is CASWGWNYNEQFF. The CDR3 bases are TGTGCCAGCTGGGGCTGGAACTACAATGAGCAGTTCTTC.

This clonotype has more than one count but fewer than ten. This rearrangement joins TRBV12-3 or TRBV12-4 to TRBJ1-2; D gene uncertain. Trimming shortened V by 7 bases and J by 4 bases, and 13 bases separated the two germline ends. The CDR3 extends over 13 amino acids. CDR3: CASTRSGSYGYTF. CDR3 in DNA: TGTGCCAGCACCCGAAGTGGCAGCTATGGCTACACCTTC.

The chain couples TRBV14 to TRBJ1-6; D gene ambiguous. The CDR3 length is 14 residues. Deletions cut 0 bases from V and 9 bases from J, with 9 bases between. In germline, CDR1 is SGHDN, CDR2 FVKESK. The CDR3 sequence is CASSQEGSGSPLHF. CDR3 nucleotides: TGTGCCAGCAGCCAAGAAGGGTCGGGTTCACCCCTCCACTTT.

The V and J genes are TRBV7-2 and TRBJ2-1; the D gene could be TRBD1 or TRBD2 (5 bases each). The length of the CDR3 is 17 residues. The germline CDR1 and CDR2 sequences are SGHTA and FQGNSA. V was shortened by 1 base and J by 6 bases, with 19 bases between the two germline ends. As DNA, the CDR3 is TGTGCCAGCAGCTTAGGGGTTGGGGGACCCGCCCTCAATGAGCAGTTCTTC. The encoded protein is CASSLGVGGPALNEQFF.

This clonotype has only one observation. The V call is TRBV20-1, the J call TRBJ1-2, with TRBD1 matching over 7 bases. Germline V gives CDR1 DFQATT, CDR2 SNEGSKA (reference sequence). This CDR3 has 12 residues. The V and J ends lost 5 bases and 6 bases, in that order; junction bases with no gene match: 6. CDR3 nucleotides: TGCAGTGCTCGACAGGGTGGGGATGGCTACACCTTC. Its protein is CSARQGGDGYTF.

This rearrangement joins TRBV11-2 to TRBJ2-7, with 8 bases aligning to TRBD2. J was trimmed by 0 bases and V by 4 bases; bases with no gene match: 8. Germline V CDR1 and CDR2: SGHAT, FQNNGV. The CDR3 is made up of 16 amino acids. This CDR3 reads CASSYTSGDRSYEQYF. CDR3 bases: TGTGCCAGCAGCTACACTAGCGGAGACCGCTCCTACGAGCAGTACTTC.

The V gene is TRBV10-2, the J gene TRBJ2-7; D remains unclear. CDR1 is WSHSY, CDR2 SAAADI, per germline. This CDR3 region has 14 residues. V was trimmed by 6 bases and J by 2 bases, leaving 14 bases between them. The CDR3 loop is CASSPDQYTYEQYF. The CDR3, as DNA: TGCGCCAGCAGCCCCGACCAATACACCTACGAGCAGTACTTC.

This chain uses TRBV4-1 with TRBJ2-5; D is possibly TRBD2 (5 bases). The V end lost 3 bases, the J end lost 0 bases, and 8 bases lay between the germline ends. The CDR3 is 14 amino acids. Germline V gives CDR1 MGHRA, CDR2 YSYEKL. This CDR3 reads CASSQQADQETQYF. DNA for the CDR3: TGCGCCAGCAGCCAGCAAGCGGACCAAGAGACCCAGTACTTC.

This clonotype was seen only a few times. CDR3 sequence (DNA): TGTGCCAGCAGCTTGCTAGGACGGAACTATGGCTACACCTTC. The encoded protein is CASSLLGRNYGYTF. The V gene is TRBV7-2, the J gene TRBJ1-2; D gene unclear. Deletions cut 3 bases from V and 2 bases from J, with 10 bases between. Per the germline V gene, CDR1 is SGHTA and CDR2 is FQGNSA. The CDR3 length is 14 residues.

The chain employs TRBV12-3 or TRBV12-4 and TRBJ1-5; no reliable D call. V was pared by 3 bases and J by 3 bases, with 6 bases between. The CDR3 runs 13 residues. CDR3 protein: CASSFRLNQPQHF. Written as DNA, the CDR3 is TGTGCCAGCAGTTTTCGTCTCAATCAGCCCCAGCATTTT.

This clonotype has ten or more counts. CDR3 region: CASSRGTEAFF. The CDR3 DNA is TGTGCCAGCAGCCGGGGAACTGAAGCTTTCTTT. The rearrangement links TRBV3-1 to TRBJ1-1, with D unclear. This CDR3 has 11 amino acids. V dropped 4 bases and J dropped 5 bases, with 5 bases sitting between them. CDR1 is LGHDT, CDR2 YNNKEL, per germline (reference sequence).

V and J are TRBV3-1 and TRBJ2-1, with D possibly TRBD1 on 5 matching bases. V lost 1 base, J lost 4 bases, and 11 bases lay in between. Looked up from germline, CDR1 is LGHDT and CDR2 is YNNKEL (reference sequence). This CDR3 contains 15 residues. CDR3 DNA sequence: TGTGCCAGCAGCCAAGGTATCGACAGTTACAATGAGCAGTTCTTC. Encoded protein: CASSQGIDSYNEQFF.

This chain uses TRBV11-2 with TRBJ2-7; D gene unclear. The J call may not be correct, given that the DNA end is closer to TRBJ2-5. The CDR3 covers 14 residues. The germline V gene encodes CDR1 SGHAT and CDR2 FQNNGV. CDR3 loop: CASSFNIGAETQYF. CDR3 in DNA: TGTGCCAGCAGCTTTAACATTGGTGCGGAGACCCAGTACTTC.

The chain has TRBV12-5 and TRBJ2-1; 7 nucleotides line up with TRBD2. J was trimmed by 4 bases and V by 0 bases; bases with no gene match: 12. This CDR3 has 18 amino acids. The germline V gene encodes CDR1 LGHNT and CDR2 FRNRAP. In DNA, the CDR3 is TGTGCTAGTGGTTTGGTAAGGTTGGGTAGCGGGCAGTACAATGAGCAGTTCTTC. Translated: CASGLVRLGSGQYNEQFF.

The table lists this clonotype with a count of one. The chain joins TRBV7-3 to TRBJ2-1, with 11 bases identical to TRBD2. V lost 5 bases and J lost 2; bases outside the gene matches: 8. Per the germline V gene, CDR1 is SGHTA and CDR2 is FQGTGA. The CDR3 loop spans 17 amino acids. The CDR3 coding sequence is TGTGCCAGCAGCCCGCCCGGACTAGCGGGTCCCTACAATGAGCAGTTCTTC. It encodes CASSPPGLAGPYNEQFF.

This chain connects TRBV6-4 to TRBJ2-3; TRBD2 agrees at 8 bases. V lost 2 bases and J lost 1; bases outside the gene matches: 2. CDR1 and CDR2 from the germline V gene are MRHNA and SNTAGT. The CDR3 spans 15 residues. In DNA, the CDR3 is TGTGCCAGCAGTGACCGGCGGGGGGGCACAGATACGCAGTATTTT. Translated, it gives CASSDRRGGTDTQYF.

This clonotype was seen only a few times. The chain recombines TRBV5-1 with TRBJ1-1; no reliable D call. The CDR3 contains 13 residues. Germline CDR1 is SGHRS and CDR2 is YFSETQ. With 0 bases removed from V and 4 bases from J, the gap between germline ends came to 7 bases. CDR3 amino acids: CASSLEGATEAFF. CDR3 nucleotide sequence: TGCGCCAGCAGCTTGGAGGGAGCCACTGAAGCTTTCTTT.

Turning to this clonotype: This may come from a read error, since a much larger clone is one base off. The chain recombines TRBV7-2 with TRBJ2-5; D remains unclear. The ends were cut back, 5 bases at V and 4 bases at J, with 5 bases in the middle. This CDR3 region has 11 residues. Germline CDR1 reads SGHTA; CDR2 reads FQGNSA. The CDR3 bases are TGTGCCAGCAGCCAACCAGAGACCCAGTACTTC. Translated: CASSQPETQYF.

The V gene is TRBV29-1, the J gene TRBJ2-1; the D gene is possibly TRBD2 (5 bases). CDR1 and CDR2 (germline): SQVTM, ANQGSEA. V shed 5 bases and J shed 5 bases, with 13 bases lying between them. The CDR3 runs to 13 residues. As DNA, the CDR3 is TGCAGCGTTAGAGGGTCCTCGGACAATGAGCAGTTCTTC. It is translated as CSVRGSSDNEQFF.

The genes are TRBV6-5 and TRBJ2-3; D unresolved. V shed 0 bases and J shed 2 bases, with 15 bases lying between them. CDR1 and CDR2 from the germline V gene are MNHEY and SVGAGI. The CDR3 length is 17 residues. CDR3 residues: CASSYSSVTRFTDTQYF. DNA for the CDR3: TGTGCCAGCAGTTACTCATCGGTGACTCGATTCACAGATACGCAGTATTTT.

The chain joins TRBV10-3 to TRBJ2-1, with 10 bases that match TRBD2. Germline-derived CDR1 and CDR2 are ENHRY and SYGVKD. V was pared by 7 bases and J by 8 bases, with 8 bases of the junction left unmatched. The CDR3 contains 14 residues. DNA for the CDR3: TGTGCCATCAACAGCGGGGGGGCTTCGGATGAGCAGTTCTTC. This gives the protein CAINSGGASDEQFF.